The 10 T cell receptor beta chains presented below share a single source sample, sequenced in a study of PD-1 blockade in classical Hodgkin lymphoma. Patients all relapsed after autologous stem cell transplantation, and there was variation in brentuximab vedotin exposure. Profiling relied on immunoSEQ multiplex PCR, and the TCRdb table lists in-frame clones only, not all of them. This table holds 15,000 or so clones, about four fifths found once. Specimen: peripheral blood mononuclear cells (PBMCs), collected at baseline. Receptor source: a human donor with classical Hodgkin lymphoma.

This chain connects TRBV29-1 to TRBJ2-5; TRBD1 matches at 11 bases. The ends lost 6 bases at V and 4 bases at J; junction bases unmatched: 10. Germline loops: CDR1 SQVTM, CDR2 ANQGSEA. The CDR3 runs 15 residues. The CDR3 here is CSVAPGQGVGETQYF. The CDR3, as DNA: TGCAGCGTCGCTCCGGGACAGGGGGTCGGAGAGACCCAGTACTTC.

The V call is TRBV19, the J call TRBJ2-6; no definite D call. CDR3 length equals 18 residues. From germline, CDR1 is LNHDA and CDR2 SQIVND (reference sequence). The germline V and J ends were trimmed by 0 bases and 3 bases, with 15 bases remaining between them. This CDR3 is CASSIDRTYYSGANVLTF. CDR3 bases: TGTGCCAGTAGTATAGATCGTACTTATTACAGTGGGGCCAACGTCCTGACTTTC.

This clone occurred once. The chain recombines TRBV29-1 with TRBJ1-2; no definite D call. The ends were cut back, 2 bases at V and 6 bases at J, with 13 bases in the middle. Germline V gives CDR1 SQVTM, CDR2 ANQGSEA. This CDR3 spans 13 amino acids. CDR3 residues: CSVESGERDGYTF. CDR3 nucleotides: TGCAGCGTTGAAAGCGGGGAGAGGGATGGCTACACCTTC.

The rearrangement uses TRBV7-2 and TRBJ2-1, with TRBD1 matching over 8 bases. This CDR3 is built from 17 residues. The trim removed 4 bases at V and 3 bases at J, leaving 11 bases unmatched. CDR1 is SGHTA and CDR2 is FQGNSA in the germline V gene. CDR3 amino acids: CASSWTGLPALYNEQFF. For the CDR3, the DNA is TGTGCCAGCAGCTGGACAGGGCTCCCGGCTCTCTACAATGAGCAGTTCTTC.

This chain connects TRBV29-1 to TRBJ2-5, with D possibly TRBD2 on 6 matching bases. V dropped 8 bases and J dropped 5 bases, with 15 bases sitting between them. The CDR3 extends over 12 amino acids. Per germline, CDR1 SQVTM and CDR2 ANQGSEA. CDR3 DNA sequence: TGCAGCTACCGCCGGGACTTGGAGACCCAGTACTTC. Its translation is CSYRRDLETQYF.

V and J are TRBV7-3 and TRBJ2-3; tentatively, D is TRBD1 or TRBD2 (6 bases each). The CDR3 has 13 residues. CDR1 and CDR2 (germline): SGHTA, FQGTGA. Trimming shortened V by 5 bases and J by 5 bases, and 11 bases separated the two germline ends. CDR3 sequence: CASSRGQGDTQYF. DNA for the CDR3: TGTGCCAGCAGCCGGGGGCAGGGAGATACGCAGTATTTT.

The sample holds a few counts of this clone. This chain uses TRBV4-1 with TRBJ1-6; D gene unclear. Germline lookup yields CDR1 MGHRA and CDR2 YSYEKL. This CDR3 is built from 13 residues. The V end lost 0 bases, the J end lost 10 bases, and 7 bases lay between the germline ends. CDR3 protein: CASSQDYISPLHF. The DNA of the CDR3 is TGCGCCAGCAGCCAAGATTACATCTCACCCCTCCACTTT.

The chain links TRBV10-3 to TRBJ2-2, with D maybe TRBD1 (5 bases). The V and J ends lost 6 bases and 7 bases respectively, with 27 bases between them. There are 18 residues in the CDR3. Germline V lookup: CDR1 ENHRY, CDR2 SYGVKD. The CDR3, as DNA: TGTGCCATCAGCAGCGCCTTTACCCTTGGTCCAGGGTTCGGGGAGCTGTTTTTT. Its protein is CAISSAFTLGPGFGELFF.

In DNA, the CDR3 is TGTGCCAGCAGCTTAGGAACAGGGGAGTTATCTAAGGCTTTCTTT. Protein sequence: CASSLGTGELSKAFF. The chain is built from TRBV7-6 and TRBJ1-1; 7 bases map to TRBD1. Germline values: CDR1 SGHVS, CDR2 FNYEAQ. V dropped 1 base and J dropped 11; count of bases not matched to a gene: 13. CDR3 size: 15 residues.

The V call is TRBV5-1, the J call TRBJ2-3, with 7 bases lining up with TRBD1. J lost 10 bases, V lost 4 bases, and 12 bases had no gene match. Germline CDR1 SGHRS, CDR2 YFSETQ. The CDR3 loop spans 14 amino acids. The CDR3 reads CASSVGTALGAQYF. The CDR3 DNA is TGCGCCAGCAGCGTAGGGACAGCTCTTGGTGCGCAGTATTTT.